This TCR beta chain was observed in a study of blood T cell repertoires in COVID-19. Study context: Sites in the United States, Italy and Spain provided acute and convalescent COVID-19 samples. The analysed material was cDNA or gDNA that came from T cells, B-cell-depleted T cells, or PBMCs.

Recruited during active infection, patients (from Seattle) were subsequently followed longitudinally. In the authors' methods: Quantification of nucleated cells was approximated via reference gene primer amplification. Measured with immunoSEQ multiplex PCR; TCRdb has only the in-frame clones, and not every one. Clone size and V and J calls were adopted from that table, with D and trimming inferred from the DNA. This sample has about 180,000 clones; around 80% occur once, and the top ten carry about 7%. The V gene lost 4 bases and the J gene lost 5 bases, with 3 bases spanning the gap. The length of the CDR3 is 10 residues. Per germline, CDR1 MNHEY and CDR2 SVGAGI.

The chain links TRBV6-5 to TRBJ2-7; D not resolved. This sequence was found in a woman aged 35 to 49 with COVID-19, enrolled during active disease. The material sequenced was peripheral blood. The CDR3 sequence is CASSFNEQYF. The DNA of the CDR3 is TGTGCCAGCAGTTTTAACGAGCAGTACTTC.